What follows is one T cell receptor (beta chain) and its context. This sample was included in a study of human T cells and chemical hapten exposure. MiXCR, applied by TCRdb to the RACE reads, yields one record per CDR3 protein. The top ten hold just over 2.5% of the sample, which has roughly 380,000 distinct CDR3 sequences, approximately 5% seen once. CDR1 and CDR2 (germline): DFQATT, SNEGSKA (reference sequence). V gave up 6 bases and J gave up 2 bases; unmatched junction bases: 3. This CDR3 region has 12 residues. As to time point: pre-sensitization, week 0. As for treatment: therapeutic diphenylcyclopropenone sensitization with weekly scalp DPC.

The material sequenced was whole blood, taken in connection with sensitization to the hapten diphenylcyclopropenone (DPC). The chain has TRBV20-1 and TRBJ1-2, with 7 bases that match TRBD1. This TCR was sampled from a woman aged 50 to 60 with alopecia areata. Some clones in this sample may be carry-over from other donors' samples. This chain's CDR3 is CSAQGQNYGYTF. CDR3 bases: TGCAGTGCGCAGGGACAGAACTATGGCTACACCTTC.